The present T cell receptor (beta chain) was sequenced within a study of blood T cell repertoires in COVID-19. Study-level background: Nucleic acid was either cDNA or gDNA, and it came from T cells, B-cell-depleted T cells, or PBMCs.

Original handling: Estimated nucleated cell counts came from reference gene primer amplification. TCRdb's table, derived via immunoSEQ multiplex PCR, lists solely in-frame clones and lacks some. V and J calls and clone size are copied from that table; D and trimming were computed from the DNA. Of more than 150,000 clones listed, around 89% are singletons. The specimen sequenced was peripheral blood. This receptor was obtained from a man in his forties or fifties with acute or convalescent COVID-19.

CDR3 nucleotides: TGTGCCAGCTCACCACAGGGGGCGAGGGATGAAAAACTGTTTTTT. Translation gives CASSPQGARDEKLFF. The chain carries TRBV18 and TRBJ1-4, with 7 positions matching TRBD1. Trimming took 1 base from V and 6 from J; bases not matched to a gene: 5. Germline V lookup: CDR1 KGHSH, CDR2 LQKENI. The CDR3 contains 15 residues.